This entry lists 21 T cell receptor beta chains sequenced from one sample in a study of T cell changes during pregnancy in multiple sclerosis. Generated by immunoSEQ multiplex PCR, the TCRdb table keeps only in-frame clones and is missing some. The data show roughly 30,000 clones, roughly 89% seen once. Sequenced material: CD8+ T cells from peripheral blood mononuclear cells, taken in the second trimester of pregnancy. The source is a female donor with multiple sclerosis, enrolled in a pregnancy study.

V usage is TRBV7-6 and J usage is TRBJ2-1, with 10 bases lining up with TRBD2. CDR1 SGHVS and CDR2 FNYEAQ come from the germline V gene. Trimming at V came to 5 bases and at J to 3 bases, leaving 7 bases not matched to a gene. The CDR3 is 16 residues long. The CDR3 nucleotides read TGTGCCAGCAGCGCCGGACCTAGCGGGGGCTACAATGAGCAGTTCTTC. It specifies CASSAGPSGGYNEQFF. Based on the CDR3 plus reference TRBV7-6 and TRBJ2-1, the full variable domain is GAGVSQSPRYKVTKRGQDVALRCDPISGHVSLYWYRQALGQGPEFLTYFNYEAQQDKSGLPNDRFSAERPEGSISTLTIQRTEQRDSAMYRCASSAGPSGGYNEQFFGPGTRLTVL.

The chain links TRBV9 to TRBJ2-3; a weak D match, TRBD2 (7 bases). Per the germline V gene, CDR1 is SGDLS and CDR2 is YYNGEE. CDR3 length: 16 residues. V was shortened by 2 bases and J by 1 base, with 14 bases between the two germline ends. In DNA, the CDR3 is TGTGCCAGCAGCGTGGGGGGGGCGGGTCGCACAGATACGCAGTATTTT. Protein sequence: CASSVGGAGRTDTQYF.

The V call is TRBV27, the J call TRBJ2-3; 7 bases map to TRBD1. The germline gives CDR1 MNHEY, CDR2 SMNVEV (reference sequence). The CDR3 totals 14 residues. The V gene end was trimmed by 5 bases and the J gene end by 2 bases; junction bases not matched to a gene: 4. This CDR3 reads CASSPGTATDTQYF. CDR3 nucleotide sequence: TGTGCCAGCAGTCCCGGGACAGCCACAGATACGCAGTATTTT.

This chain joins TRBV6-1 and TRBJ2-5; 16 nucleotides match TRBD2. The end of the DNA is better explained by TRBJ2-7, so the J call may be wrong. The CDR3 has 18 residues. Germline V gene lookup returns CDR1 MNHNS and CDR2 SASEGT. CDR3 bases: TGTGCCAGCAGTGAGGGACTAGCGGGGGGGCCGAGACCCTACGAGCAGTACTTC. It codes for CASSEGLAGGPRPYEQYF.

The gene calls are TRBV10-2 and TRBJ2-7; D is perhaps TRBD2 (6 bases). Germline values: CDR1 WSHSY, CDR2 SAAADI. The CDR3 spans 15 residues. Trimming pared 7 bases from V and 3 bases from J, leaving 19 bases between. The chain's CDR3 is CASTYRLVKDYEQYF. As DNA, the CDR3 is TGCGCCAGCACCTATCGACTAGTAAAAGACTACGAGCAGTACTTC.

This clone was seen only a few times. The V and J genes are TRBV27 and TRBJ2-7; TRBD2 agrees at 11 bases. V trimming: 2 bases; J trimming: 6 bases; junction bases outside the gene matches: 0. The CDR3 consists of 13 residues. Germline V gene data show CDR1 as MNHEY and CDR2 as SMNVEV (reference sequence). As DNA, the CDR3 is TGTGCCAGCAGTTTAACTAGCGGGGGCGAGCAGTACTTC. It codes for CASSLTSGGEQYF.

The J gene is TRBJ2-7, the V gene TRBV2; D remains unclear. V lost 8 bases and J 3 bases, leaving 14 bases between the germline ends. The germline V gene encodes CDR1 SNHLY and CDR2 FYNNEI. This CDR3 has 13 amino acids. The DNA of the CDR3 is TGTGCCAGCGCTACGACTGGAGTCTACGAGCAGTACTTC. This encodes CASATTGVYEQYF.

This rearrangement joins TRBV27 to TRBJ1-4; D is possibly TRBD1 (6 bases). Germline V gives CDR1 MNHEY, CDR2 SMNVEV (reference sequence). Trimming took off 4 bases at V and 4 bases at J, with 19 bases between the two ends. The CDR3 has 17 residues. Here the CDR3 reads CASSSHPLDRLNEKLFF. In DNA, the CDR3 is TGTGCCAGCAGTTCACACCCGCTCGACAGGCTTAATGAAAAACTGTTTTTT.

The chain is built from TRBV27 and TRBJ2-1; 7 bases are a match to TRBD2. The trim removed 0 bases at V and 7 bases at J, leaving 6 bases unmatched. CDR3 length: 15 residues. Germline V CDR1 and CDR2: MNHEY, SMNVEV (reference sequence). The CDR3 sequence: CASSLSWGGKNEQFF. Here the CDR3 DNA reads TGTGCCAGCAGTTTATCGTGGGGGGGTAAGAATGAGCAGTTCTTC.

The J gene is TRBJ1-5, the V gene TRBV9; D not resolved. From germline, CDR1 is SGDLS and CDR2 YYNGEE. The V end lost 0 bases, the J end lost 5 bases, and 12 bases lay between the germline ends. CDR3 size: 15 residues. The CDR3 nucleotides are TGTGCCAGCAGCGTAGATGGCAGGTTATATCAGCCCCAGCATTTT. Residues: CASSVDGRLYQPQHF. The full variable domain, with the rest looked up from reference TRBV9 and TRBJ1-5, is DSGVTQTPKHLITATGQRVTLRCSPRSGDLSVYWYQQSLDQGLQFLIQYYNGEERAKGNILERFSAQQFPDLHSELNLSSLELGDSALYFCASSVDGRLYQPQHFGDGTRLSIL.

This rearrangement joins TRBV6-6 to TRBJ1-2; D is perhaps TRBD1 (5 bases). CDR3 length equals 16 residues. The V end was cut by 6 bases, the J end by 5 bases, with 22 bases between. Germline V CDR1 and CDR2: MNHNY, SVGAGI (reference sequence). CDR3 DNA sequence: TGTGCCAGCAGCCAGACGGAACAGGCTTATCGGTATGGCTACACCTTC. This gives the protein CASSQTEQAYRYGYTF.

The chain joins TRBV14 to TRBJ1-2, with TRBD1 identical over 8 bases. V was clipped by 4 bases and J by 5 bases; unmatched bases: 6. Germline V lookup: CDR1 SGHDN, CDR2 FVKESK. This CDR3 comprises 14 residues. In DNA, the CDR3 is TGTGCCAGCAGCCCCGAGACAGGGGCGTATGGCTACACCTTC. This sequence encodes CASSPETGAYGYTF.

The chain carries TRBV9 and TRBJ2-3, with 7 bases fitting TRBD2. The CDR3 contains 15 residues. Per the germline V gene, CDR1 is SGDLS and CDR2 is YYNGEE. With 3 bases clipped from V and 2 bases from J, the junction kept 6 bases outside the gene matches. The CDR3 nucleotides are TGTGCCAGCAGCGAAGGCGGGAGCCTCACAGATACGCAGTATTTT. Protein: CASSEGGSLTDTQYF.

V usage is TRBV28 and J usage is TRBJ2-7, with D possibly being TRBD1 (6 bases). The CDR3 consists of 12 residues. V was clipped by 6 bases and J by 5 bases, with 11 bases between them. The germline V gene has CDR1 MDHEN and CDR2 SYDVKM. The DNA of the CDR3 is TGTGCCAGCAGAGATAACAGGGACGAGCAGTACTTC. Its translation: CASRDNRDEQYF.

CDR3 nucleotides: TGTGCCAGCAGCGTTACGAGACTTGAGGAGGCAGATACGCAGTATTTT. Protein sequence: CASSVTRLEEADTQYF. This chain uses TRBV9 with TRBJ2-3, with D tentatively TRBD2 (5 bases). V gave up 2 bases and J gave up 4 bases, with 17 bases separating them. Germline V gene lookup returns CDR1 SGDLS and CDR2 YYNGEE. The CDR3 is made up of 16 amino acids.

About this clone itself: A read error may produce the germline difference seen at one junction end. The V and J genes are TRBV6-1 and TRBJ2-3, with a weak D call TRBD1 (8 bases). Germline CDR1 reads MNHNS; CDR2 reads SASEGT. This CDR3 contains 17 residues. In DNA form, the CDR3 reads TGTGCCAGCAGTGAGGAAGGTGCAGGGGGCGGGAGAGATGCGCAGTATTTT. Translation gives CASSEEGAGGGRDAQYF.

J is TRBJ1-5 and V is TRBV27, with D possibly TRBD1 on 5 matching bases. CDR1 is MNHEY and CDR2 is SMNVEV in the germline V gene (reference sequence). This CDR3 has 14 amino acids. Trimming took 3 bases from V and 7 from J, leaving 13 bases between them. The CDR3 DNA reads TGTGCCAGCAGTTTGGCAGGGCCGACACAGCCCCAGCATTTT. Protein: CASSLAGPTQPQHF.

The rearrangement joins TRBV6-6 to TRBJ2-3; D call uncertain. There are 12 residues in the CDR3. Germline-derived CDR1 and CDR2 are MNHNY and SVGAGI (reference sequence). V gave up 5 bases and J gave up 6 bases, with 9 bases separating them. The CDR3 here is CASSHRWDTQYF. The CDR3 region has the DNA TGTGCCAGCAGTCACCGGTGGGATACGCAGTATTTT.

The V gene is TRBV5-1, the J gene TRBJ1-2; possible D gene TRBD1, 6 bases. V lost 4 bases to trimming and J lost 6 bases, with 28 bases between them. CDR3 length: 18 amino acids. Germline-derived CDR1 and CDR2 are SGHRS and YFSETQ. CDR3 bases: TGCGCCAGCAGCCGACCATGGGAACAGGGATCAAAACGAGATGGCTACACCTTC. Encoded protein: CASSRPWEQGSKRDGYTF.

V and J are TRBV9 and TRBJ2-5; 8 nucleotides agree with TRBD1. The germline V gene encodes CDR1 SGDLS and CDR2 YYNGEE. The junction had 12 bases not matched to a gene; V was cut back by 0 bases and J by 5 bases. The CDR3 runs 17 residues. The CDR3 DNA sequence: TGTGCCAGCAGCGTAGCCGGGGACAGGTGGGACGGGGAGACCCAGTACTTC. Protein: CASSVAGDRWDGETQYF.

The chain's CDR3 is CASSHSGGAYTEAFF. Written as DNA, the CDR3 is TGTGCCAGCAGCCACTCTGGGGGCGCGTACACTGAAGCTTTCTTT. The chain couples TRBV7-8 to TRBJ1-1, with D maybe TRBD1 (6 bases). The CDR3 sequence is 15 residues long. V lost 5 bases, J lost 3 bases, and 16 bases lay in between. Per germline, CDR1 SGHVS and CDR2 FQNEAQ.